This T cell receptor beta chain was identified in a study of blood T cell repertoires in COVID-19. Trimming removed 0 bases from V and 2 bases from J, with 10 bases in between. The length of the CDR3 is 14 residues. The germline CDR1 and CDR2 sequences are GTSNPN and SVGIG (reference sequence). TCRdb's table, derived via immunoSEQ multiplex PCR, lists solely in-frame clones and lacks some. The sample has hundreds of thousands of clones, more than 75% seen once. What was sequenced was PBMCs or T cells enriched from blood (not recorded which). The sequence derives from a man in his sixties who had recovered from COVID-19. The chain employs TRBV30 and TRBJ1-2; D not certain. CDR3 region: CAWSVQRVNYGYTF. CDR3 sequence (DNA): TGTGCCTGGAGTGTCCAGAGGGTAAACTATGGCTACACCTTC.